This T cell receptor beta chain was identified in a study of CD8 T cells in ankylosing spondylitis. Study-wide points: For ankylosing spondylitis blood, a TCR beta motif of about eight highly homologous variants appeared characteristic.

TCRdb re-analysed the 5' RACE reads in MiXCR, keeping a single row per CDR3 protein. This table has 200,000 to 300,000 distinct CDR3 sequences, 20% to 30% appearing once. As regards this clonotype: As yet, its antigen is unknown.

The sequenced sample was blood, either unsorted or a sorted T cell fraction (not recorded which). The source of this sequence is a male donor with ankylosing spondylitis or in good health (not recorded which).

CDR3 residues: CSARDVAGTVSGANVLTF. As DNA, the CDR3 is TGCAGTGCTAGAGATGTGGCAGGAACAGTATCTGGGGCCAACGTCCTGACTTTC. The chain links TRBV20-1 to TRBJ2-6, with no clear D. This CDR3 region has 18 residues. Germline-derived CDR1 and CDR2 are DFQATT and SNEGSKA (reference sequence). V lost 0 bases and J 1 base, leaving 16 bases between the germline ends.